A selection of T cell receptor beta chains follows, all from one sample in a study of PD-1 blockade in mismatch repair-deficient tumors. The table came from immunoSEQ multiplex PCR; TCRdb's copy has only in-frame clones and leaves some out. Here the sample spans some 51,000 clones, approximately 84% being singletons. Here the sequenced sample was peripheral blood, taken roughly 19 weeks after starting pembrolizumab. These receptors all stem from an adult with mismatch repair-deficient cancer. Both conserved end residues are part of each CDR3. Fields, in order: V gene, D gene, clone size, J gene, CDR3 DNA, CDR3 protein. A D gene is named only where the DNA matches it firmly. The size field is filled for only some rows; it gives once, few, many or a size class.

V: TRBV29-1
D: TRBD2
size: .
J: TRBJ2-7
DNA: TGCAGCGTTGCCCGGACTAGCGGGAGATTTTTCTACGAGCAGTACTTC
CDR3: CSVARTSGRFFYEQYF

V: TRBV14
D: TRBD1
size: .
J: TRBJ2-7
DNA: TGTGCCAGCAGCTCTGGACAGGGGCCCTACGAGCAGTACTTC
CDR3: CASSSGQGPYEQYF

V: TRBV27
D: .
size: .
J: TRBJ1-2
DNA: TGTGCCAGCAGTCGACATGTGCGGGGGACAAATAACTATGGCTACACCTTC
CDR3: CASSRHVRGTNNYGYTF

V: TRBV27
D: .
size: .
J: TRBJ2-5
DNA: TGTGCCAGCAGCGCCCTCGTCCCGGAGACCCAGTACTTC
CDR3: CASSALVPETQYF

V: TRBV5-1
D: .
size: .
J: TRBJ2-2
DNA: TGCGCCAGCAGCTTGGGAGCGGAGCAGACCGGGGAGCTGTTTTTT
CDR3: CASSLGAEQTGELFF

V: TRBV2
D: .
size: .
J: TRBJ1-3
DNA: TGTGCCAGCAGTGAAGAGGGGACGGCGGGAAACACCATATATTTT
CDR3: CASSEEGTAGNTIYF

V: TRBV21-1
D: .
size: .
J: TRBJ2-7
DNA: TGTGCCAGCATGGCAGGGAACGAGCAGTACTTC
CDR3: CASMAGNEQYF

V: TRBV4-3
D: .
size: .
J: TRBJ1-5
DNA: TGCGCCAGCAGCCAAGATAGGGCCTTCAATCAGCCCCAGCATTTT
CDR3: CASSQDRAFNQPQHF

V: TRBV30
D: .
size: .
J: TRBJ2-2
DNA: TGTGCCTGGAACTTACGACACCGGGGGAGGGGGGAGCTGTTTTTT
CDR3: CAWNLRHRGRGELFF

V: TRBV30
D: TRBD2
size: once
J: TRBJ2-7
DNA: TGTGCCTGGAGTTGGACTAGCGGGAGCTACGAGCAGTACTTC
CDR3: CAWSWTSGSYEQYF

V: TRBV7-3
D: .
size: .
J: TRBJ2-5
DNA: TGTGCCAGCAGCCCATCCTTAGCGGAAGAGACCCAGTACTTC
CDR3: CASSPSLAEETQYF

V: TRBV2
D: TRBD2
size: .
J: TRBJ2-6
DNA: TGTGCCAGCAGTGAAGGCAGCGGGAGGGTAAAATCTGGGGCCAACGTCCTGACTTTC
CDR3: CASSEGSGRVKSGANVLTF

V: TRBV6-1
D: .
size: .
J: TRBJ2-7
DNA: TGTGCCAGCAGTGAAGCCGTGCTGGGGGCCTACGAGCAGTACTTC
CDR3: CASSEAVLGAYEQYF

V: TRBV2
D: TRBD1
size: .
J: TRBJ2-1
DNA: TGTGCCAGCAGTGAACAGGGACAGGGCCACAATGAGCAGTTCTTC
CDR3: CASSEQGQGHNEQFF

V: TRBV7-9
D: .
size: large
J: TRBJ2-2
DNA: TGTGCCAGCAGCTCAAACCCGAACACCGGGGAGCTGTTTTTT
CDR3: CASSSNPNTGELFF

V: TRBV11-3
D: TRBD1
size: .
J: TRBJ2-3
DNA: TGTGCCAGCAGCCAAAGACAGGGGCCCCCGACAGATACGCAGTATTTT
CDR3: CASSQRQGPPTDTQYF

V: TRBV21-1
D: .
size: .
J: TRBJ2-7
DNA: TGTGCCAGCAGCAAAATTATCTACGAGCAGTACTTC
CDR3: CASSKIIYEQYF

V: TRBV7-9
D: .
size: once
J: TRBJ2-1
DNA: TGTGCCAGCAGCTTCGTGGATAGCTCCTACAATGAGCAGTTCTTC
CDR3: CASSFVDSSYNEQFF

V: TRBV5-4
D: .
size: .
J: TRBJ2-7
DNA: TGTGCCAGCAGCTTCGGGGGAGGAAGGCGTGAGCAGTACTTC
CDR3: CASSFGGGRREQYF

V: TRBV27
D: TRBD2
size: .
J: TRBJ2-1
DNA: TGTGCCAGCAGTTTAGAGACTAGCGGGAAGAATGAGCAGTTCTTC
CDR3: CASSLETSGKNEQFF

V: TRBV18
D: TRBD1
size: .
J: TRBJ1-3
DNA: TGTGCCAGCTCACCGTCCGACAGGGGCTCCACCATATATTTT
CDR3: CASSPSDRGSTIYF

V: TRBV4-2
D: .
size: .
J: TRBJ2-5
DNA: TGTGCCAGCAGCCAAGACCTTACACAGGAGACCCAGTACTTC
CDR3: CASSQDLTQETQYF

V: TRBV20-1
D: .
size: .
J: TRBJ2-7
DNA: TGCAGTGGGGGGAGCTCCTACGAGCAGTACTTC
CDR3: CSGGSSYEQYF

V: TRBV6-6
D: TRBD1
size: .
J: TRBJ2-7
DNA: TGTGCCAGCAGCCTCGGGACAGGGGGGTCCTACGAGCAGTACTTC
CDR3: CASSLGTGGSYEQYF

V: TRBV18
D: TRBD1
size: .
J: TRBJ2-2
DNA: TGTGCCAGCTCACAAGAAAGACAGGGTGTAGCGAACACCGGGGAGCTGTTTTTT
CDR3: CASSQERQGVANTGELFF

V: TRBV6-1
D: .
size: .
J: TRBJ2-3
DNA: TGTGCCGGGGACTGGGGGACAGATACGCAGTATTTT
CDR3: CAGDWGTDTQYF

V: TRBV2
D: TRBD2
size: .
J: TRBJ2-4
DNA: TGTGCCAGCAGTGGGCGGCTAGCGGGAGGGCCAGAGATAGCCAAAAACATTCAGTACTTC
CDR3: CASSGRLAGGPEIAKNIQYF

V: TRBV18
D: TRBD1
size: .
J: TRBJ2-6
DNA: TGTGCCAGCTCACCACTCGGGACAGGACGCTCTGGGGCCAACGTCCTGACTTTC
CDR3: CASSPLGTGRSGANVLTF

V: TRBV29-1
D: TRBD2
size: .
J: TRBJ2-7
DNA: TGCAGCGTTCAACTAGGACTAGCGGGAGAATACGAGCAGTACTTC
CDR3: CSVQLGLAGEYEQYF

V: TRBV6-6
D: TRBD1
size: .
J: TRBJ2-2
DNA: TGTGCCAGCAAAGGGACAGACACCGGGGAGCTGTTTTTT
CDR3: CASKGTDTGELFF

V: TRBV7-9
D: .
size: hyperexpanded
J: TRBJ2-7
DNA: TGTGCCAGCAGCTTAGTTTCTGGGGCGGGCGAGCAGTACTTC
CDR3: CASSLVSGAGEQYF

V: TRBV7-9
D: TRBD2
size: once
J: TRBJ2-7
DNA: TGTGCCAGCAGCTTAGTTTTAGGACTAGCGGGGGCCGGACAGTACTTC
CDR3: CASSLVLGLAGAGQYF

V: TRBV7-9
D: .
size: few
J: TRBJ2-7
DNA: TGTGCCAGCAGCTTAGAGCCCTACGAGCAGTACTTC
CDR3: CASSLEPYEQYF

V: TRBV9
D: .
size: .
J: TRBJ2-7
DNA: TGTGCCAGCAGCGTAGGGACCCACTACGAGCAGTACTTC
CDR3: CASSVGTHYEQYF

V: TRBV15
D: .
size: .
J: TRBJ2-3
DNA: TGTGCCACCAGCACCCTTAGCGGAACTAGCTCTAATACGCAGTATTTT
CDR3: CATSTLSGTSSNTQYF

V: TRBV29-1
D: TRBD2
size: .
J: TRBJ2-7
DNA: TGCAGCGTTGATACTAGCGGGAGCTCCTACGAGCAGTACTTC
CDR3: CSVDTSGSSYEQYF

V: TRBV7-8
D: TRBD2
size: few
J: TRBJ2-7
DNA: TGTGCCAGCAGCTTACTTCGCGGGAGAAGGTCCTACGAGCAGTACTTC
CDR3: CASSLLRGRRSYEQYF

V: TRBV19
D: .
size: once
J: TRBJ1-1
DNA: TGTGCCAGTAGACCCCTCTCGGCGGAGAACACCGAAGCTTTCTTT
CDR3: CASRPLSAENTEAFF

V: TRBV5-6
D: .
size: .
J: TRBJ2-3
DNA: TGTGCCAGCAGTGCCGGGACTAGCACAGATACGCAGTATTTT
CDR3: CASSAGTSTDTQYF

V: TRBV2
D: .
size: once
J: TRBJ1-1
DNA: TGTGCCACCCGGGATTTGGGGTCCACTGAAGCTTTCTTT
CDR3: CATRDLGSTEAFF

V: TRBV4-3
D: .
size: .
J: TRBJ2-2
DNA: TGCGCCAGCAGTGGGAGTAACACCGGGGAGCTGTTTTTT
CDR3: CASSGSNTGELFF

V: TRBV7-3
D: .
size: .
J: TRBJ2-1
DNA: TGTGCCAGCAGCTTAAGCCCCTCTAGCTACAATGAGCAGTTCTTC
CDR3: CASSLSPSSYNEQFF

V: TRBV15
D: .
size: .
J: TRBJ2-7
DNA: TGTGCCACCATCCCCCCCCGGGGGGCTGACGAGCAGTACTTC
CDR3: CATIPPRGADEQYF

V: TRBV7-6
D: .
size: .
J: TRBJ2-1
DNA: TGTGCCAGCAGCTTAGTCAATGAGCAGTTCTTC
CDR3: CASSLVNEQFF

V: TRBV10-3
D: .
size: .
J: TRBJ2-4
DNA: TGTGCCATCAGTGACCGGCAGGGTGGTTCAGGAAACATTCAGTACTTC
CDR3: CAISDRQGGSGNIQYF

V: TRBV7-9
D: .
size: .
J: TRBJ1-4
DNA: TGTGCCAGCAGCCCCAAGGCTAATGAAAAACTGTTTTTT
CDR3: CASSPKANEKLFF

V: TRBV18
D: .
size: once
J: TRBJ1-2
DNA: TGTGCCAGCTCACCCGGGGCCCCATCATATGGCTACACCTTC
CDR3: CASSPGAPSYGYTF

V: TRBV5-1
D: .
size: few
J: TRBJ2-5
DNA: TGCGCCAGCACCTGGAGGGAGACCCAGTACTTC
CDR3: CASTWRETQYF

V: TRBV20-1
D: .
size: .
J: TRBJ1-1
DNA: TGCAGTGCTAGTTGGTACACTGAAGCTTTCTTT
CDR3: CSASWYTEAFF

V: TRBV14
D: TRBD1
size: .
J: TRBJ1-5
DNA: TGTGCCAGCAGCCCAGGGGGTCTTCAGCCCCAGCATTTT
CDR3: CASSPGGLQPQHF

V: TRBV4-1
D: TRBD2
size: .
J: TRBJ2-5
DNA: TGCGCCAGCAGCCAACTGGGTAGCGGGAGTGAAGAGACCCAGTACTTC
CDR3: CASSQLGSGSEETQYF

V: TRBV5-4
D: TRBD1
size: medium-sized
J: TRBJ1-2
DNA: TGTGCCAGCAGCCAGACAGGGACCAAAGGCTACACCTTC
CDR3: CASSQTGTKGYTF